This T cell receptor (beta chain) was obtained from a study of CD8 T cells in ankylosing spondylitis. TCRdb redid the calling of the 5' RACE reads with MiXCR, one entry per CDR3 protein. The sample holds about 140,000 distinct CDR3 sequences, roughly a third seen once. Study-level results: Disease-linked clones had a CD8+ phenotype and relatively low frequency in peripheral blood.

Remarks on this clonotype: Its antigen is not known.

Germline trimming cut 7 bases from V and 8 bases from J; bases unmatched to any gene: 11. The CDR3 spans 15 residues. The V gene's germline CDR1 is SNHLY and CDR2 FYNNEI. Source material: synovial fluid, either unsorted or a sorted T cell fraction (not recorded which). The source of this sequence is a male donor with ankylosing spondylitis. The chain combines TRBV2 with TRBJ1-6; TRBD1 aligns across 7 bases. CDR3 residues: CASTETGLIDSPLHF. CDR3 bases: TGTGCCAGCACCGAGACAGGGCTTATTGATTCACCCCTCCACTTT.